Shown below are 2 T cell receptor beta chains from a single sample sequenced in a study of blood T cell repertoires in COVID-19 (TCRdb year 2020). The protocol used for the library was the immunoSEQ multiplex PCR assay. The source is immuneACCESS, and TCRdb retained only in-frame sequences with V and J called. Part of the clones is not carried over; for the studies checked, unresolved V genes explain less than half of this, and the remainder is unexplained. In all, the sample holds around 130,000 clones, and 70% to 90% of those were seen once. 3.9% of the sample is in the top ten clones. Sequencing used peripheral blood. The receptor set was obtained from a man aged 55 to 70 with acute or convalescent COVID-19.

This clone appeared a few times. The chain couples TRBV30 to TRBJ2-5; 9 bases match TRBD2. The trim removed 4 bases at V and 5 bases at J, leaving 8 bases unmatched. Germline V CDR1 and CDR2: GTSNPN, SVGIG (reference sequence). There are 14 residues in the CDR3. CDR3 region: CAWTLRLAEETQYF. In DNA form, the CDR3 reads TGTGCCTGGACCCTCAGACTAGCGGAGGAGACCCAGTACTTC.

V gene TRBV27 combines with J gene TRBJ1-5; 7 bases fit TRBD1. J lost 5 bases, V lost 6 bases, and 10 bases had no gene match. There are 15 residues in the CDR3. CDR1 MNHEY and CDR2 SMNVEV come from the germline V gene (reference sequence). The CDR3 DNA reads TGTGCCAGCAGGATTACAGGGGTGGGGGATCAGCCCCAGCATTTT. Residues: CASRITGVGDQPQHF.